This T cell receptor beta chain came from a study of T cell changes during pregnancy in multiple sclerosis. Germline values: CDR1 SNHLY, CDR2 FYNNEI. The CDR3 covers 15 residues. Trimming cost V 3 bases and J 7 bases; bases outside gene matches: 10. Profiling relied on immunoSEQ multiplex PCR, and the TCRdb table lists in-frame clones only, not all of them. Among approximately 70,000 clones listed, around 94% were seen once. In this sample, this clone turned up a few times. The TCR sequence derives from a female donor with multiple sclerosis, enrolled in a pregnancy study. V gene TRBV2 combines with J gene TRBJ2-5; 8 bases align to TRBD2. The sequencing used CD4+ T cells from peripheral blood mononuclear cells, collected after pregnancy. The CDR3 DNA reads TGTGCCAGCAGTGAGAGGGACGGGAGGGAGGGGACCCAGTACTTC. Encoded protein: CASSERDGREGTQYF.